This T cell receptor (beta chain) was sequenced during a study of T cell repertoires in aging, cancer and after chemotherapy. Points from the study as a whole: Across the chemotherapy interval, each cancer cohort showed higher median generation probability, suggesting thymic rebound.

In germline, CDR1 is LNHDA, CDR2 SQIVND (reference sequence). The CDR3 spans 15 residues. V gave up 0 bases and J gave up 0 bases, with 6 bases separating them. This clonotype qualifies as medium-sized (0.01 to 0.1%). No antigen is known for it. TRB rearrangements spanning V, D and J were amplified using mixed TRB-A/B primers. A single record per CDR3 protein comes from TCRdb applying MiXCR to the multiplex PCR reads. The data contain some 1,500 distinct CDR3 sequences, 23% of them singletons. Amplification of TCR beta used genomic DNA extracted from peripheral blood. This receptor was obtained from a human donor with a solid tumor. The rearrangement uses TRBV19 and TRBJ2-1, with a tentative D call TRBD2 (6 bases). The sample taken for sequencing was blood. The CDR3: CASSIEGGSYNEQFF. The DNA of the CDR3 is TGTGCCAGTAGTATAGAGGGGGGCTCCTACAATGAGCAGTTCTTC.